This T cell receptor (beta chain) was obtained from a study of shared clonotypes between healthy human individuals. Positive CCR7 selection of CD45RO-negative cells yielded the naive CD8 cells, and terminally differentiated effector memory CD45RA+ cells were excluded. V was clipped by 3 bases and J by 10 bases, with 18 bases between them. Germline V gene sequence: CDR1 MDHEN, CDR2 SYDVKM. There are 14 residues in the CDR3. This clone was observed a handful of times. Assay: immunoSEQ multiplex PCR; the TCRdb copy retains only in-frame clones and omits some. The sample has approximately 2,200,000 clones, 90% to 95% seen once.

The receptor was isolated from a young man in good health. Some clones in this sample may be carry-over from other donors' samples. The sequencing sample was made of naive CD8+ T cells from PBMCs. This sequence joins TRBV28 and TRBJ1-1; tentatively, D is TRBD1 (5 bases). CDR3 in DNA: TGTGCCAGCAGTTTCTCCGGGACCCTCCCGCGAGCTTTCTTT. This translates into CASSFSGTLPRAFF.